The clone carrying this T cell receptor beta chain was seen a handful of times. The data stem from a study of blood T cell repertoires in COVID-19. Study summary: Material from acute and convalescent COVID-19 was sourced from the United States, Italy and Spain. T cells, B-cell-depleted T cells, or PBMCs supplied cDNA or gDNA.

Trimming removed 4 bases at V and 5 bases at J, with 6 bases between. Per the germline V gene, CDR1 is SNHLY and CDR2 is FYNNEI. This CDR3 has 11 amino acids. Measured with immunoSEQ multiplex PCR; TCRdb has only the in-frame clones, and not every one. The sample lists around 130,000 clones, 85% occurring once. This sequence originates from a man aged 45-65 years with acute or convalescent COVID-19. The material sequenced was peripheral blood. This chain links TRBV2 with TRBJ2-7; D gene unclear. In nucleotides, the CDR3 is TGTGCCAGCAGTGTTACGGACGAGCAGTACTTC. Translated: CASSVTDEQYF.